This T cell receptor (beta chain) emerged from a study of blood T cell repertoires in COVID-19. The data were produced by immunoSEQ multiplex PCR, yet TCRdb's version contains in-frame clones alone and is incomplete. The sample consists of 210,000 or so clones, about 77% of them appearing once. V lost 2 bases to trimming and J lost 13 bases; unmatched junction nucleotides: 5. The CDR3 contains 14 residues. Per the germline V gene, CDR1 is SGHTS and CDR2 is YDEGEE. This TCR derives from a woman of 80 years or more with active or convalescent COVID-19. The chain links TRBV5-8 to TRBJ1-6; 11 positions agree with TRBD1. The material sequenced was peripheral blood. The CDR3 DNA sequence: TGTGCCAGCAGCTTAGGGACAGGGGGAAAGCCCCTCCACTTT. It is translated as CASSLGTGGKPLHF.